This TCR beta chain emerged from a study of blood T cell repertoires in COVID-19. Study context: Researchers got acute and convalescent COVID-19 samples from the United States, Italy and Spain. Sources were T cells, B-cell-depleted T cells, or PBMCs; the material itself was cDNA or gDNA.

V was clipped by 0 bases and J by 0 bases, with 10 bases between them. Germline loops: CDR1 SGHRS, CDR2 YFSETQ. The CDR3 is 15 amino acids. Per the study methods: Amplification with reference gene primers provided the estimates of nucleated cell counts. Sequencing used immunoSEQ multiplex PCR; TCRdb keeps in-frame clones, though not all of them. The V and J calls and the clone size are those of that table, but D and trimming were determined from the DNA. Counted here are 37,000 or so clones, 90% occurring once; the ten biggest clones make up 9% to 13%. The chain has TRBV5-1 and TRBJ2-7; D is possibly TRBD2 (6 bases). Material for sequencing was peripheral blood. The sequence came from a man aged 65 to 79 with acute or convalescent COVID-19. In nucleotides, the CDR3 is TGCGCCAGCAGCTTGGTGGTAGCGGCCTCCTACGAGCAGTACTTC. The encoded protein is CASSLVVAASYEQYF.